This TCR beta chain is drawn from a study of T-cell reconstitution after alpha-beta-depleted transplantation in children. A library of TCRbeta sequences, prepared with unique molecular identifiers, was generated. TCRdb passed the PCR reads through MiXCR, listing each CDR3 protein once. The data contain 500,000 to 750,000 distinct CDR3 sequences, over 25% of them singletons. Regarding this clonotype: As yet, its antigen is unknown.

Findings and limits, study-wide: Reportedly, roughly two months post-transplant, alpha-beta T cells arose from several hundred expanded graft clones. Surviving thymic progenitors and recipient T cells were the source of high TCRbeta diversity at day 60 in some patients.

CDR1 is SGHRS and CDR2 is YFSETQ in the germline V gene. This CDR3 has 14 amino acids. V was cut by 3 bases and J by 5 bases, with 14 bases left in between. J is TRBJ2-5 and V is TRBV5-1, with a possible D match to TRBD1 (5 bases). The specimen was PBMCs, collected before TCRalphabeta/CD19-depleted stem cell transplant. This receptor was identified in a boy younger than two with Wiskott-Aldrich syndrome, due to receive a stem cell transplant. The CDR3 loop reads CASSSIGAGETQYF. The CDR3 DNA follows: TGCGCCAGCAGCTCGATAGGGGCAGGGGAGACCCAGTACTTC.